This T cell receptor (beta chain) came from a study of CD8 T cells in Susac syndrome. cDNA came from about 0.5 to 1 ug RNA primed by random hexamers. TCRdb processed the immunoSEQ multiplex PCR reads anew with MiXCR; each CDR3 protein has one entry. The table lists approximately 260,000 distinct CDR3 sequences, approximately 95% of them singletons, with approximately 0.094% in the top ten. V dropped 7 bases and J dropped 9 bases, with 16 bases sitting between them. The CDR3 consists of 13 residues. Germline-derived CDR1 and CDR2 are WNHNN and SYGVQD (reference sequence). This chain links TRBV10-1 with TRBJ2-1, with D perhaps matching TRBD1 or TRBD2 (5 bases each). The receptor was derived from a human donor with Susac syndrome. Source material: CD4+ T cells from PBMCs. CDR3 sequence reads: CASNLHGTSEQFF. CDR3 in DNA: TGCGCCAGCAATCTCCACGGGACGAGTGAGCAGTTCTTC.